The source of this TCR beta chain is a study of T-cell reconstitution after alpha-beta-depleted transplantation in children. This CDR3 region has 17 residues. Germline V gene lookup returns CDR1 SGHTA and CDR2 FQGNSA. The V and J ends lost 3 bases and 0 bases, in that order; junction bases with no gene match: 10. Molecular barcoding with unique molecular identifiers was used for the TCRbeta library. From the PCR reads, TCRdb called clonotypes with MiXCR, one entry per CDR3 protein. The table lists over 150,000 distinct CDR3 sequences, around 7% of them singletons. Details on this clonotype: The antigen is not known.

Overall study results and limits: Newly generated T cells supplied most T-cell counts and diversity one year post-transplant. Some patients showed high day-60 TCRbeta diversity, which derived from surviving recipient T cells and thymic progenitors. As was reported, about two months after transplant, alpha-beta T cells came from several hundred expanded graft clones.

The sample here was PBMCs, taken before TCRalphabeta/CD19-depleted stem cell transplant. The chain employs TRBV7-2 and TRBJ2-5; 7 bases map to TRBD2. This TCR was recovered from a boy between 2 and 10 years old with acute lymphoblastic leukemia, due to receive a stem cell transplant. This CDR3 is CASSFPLPLADQETQYF. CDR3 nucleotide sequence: TGTGCCAGCAGCTTCCCGTTACCCCTAGCGGACCAAGAGACCCAGTACTTC.